What follows are 14 T cell receptor beta chains derived from one specimen sequenced in a study of human T cells and chemical hapten exposure. Via MiXCR, TCRdb re-called the RACE reads, giving one row per CDR3 protein. The repertoire includes some 120,000 distinct CDR3 sequences, approximately 10% of them detected once, and around 1.7% sits in the top ten. The time point here: healthy volunteer bleed at 2 weeks. The starting material, unfractionated whole blood, was used for total RNA extraction. The sample consisted of whole blood. These receptors originate from a male donor in good health. Some clones in this sample may be carry-over from other donors' samples.

This clonotype was picked up many times. The junction shows a germline mismatch at one end, possibly a read error. The chain couples TRBV12-3 or TRBV12-4 to TRBJ1-2, with a possible D match to TRBD1 (6 bases). This CDR3 is built from 11 residues. The CDR3 spells CASRETDSVEF. CDR3 DNA: TGTGCCAGCAGGGAGACGGACAGTGTGGAATTC.

This clonotype showed up many times. V is TRBV20-1 and J is TRBJ1-5; D not certain. Germline CDR1 DFQATT, CDR2 SNEGSKA (reference sequence). V was cut by 6 bases and J by 2 bases, with 11 bases left in between. The CDR3 totals 13 residues. The CDR3 DNA reads as TGCAGTGCCACCGGCCCCGGCAATCAGCCCCAGCATTTT. This gives the protein CSATGPGNQPQHF.

This clonotype was counted only a few times. CDR3 loop: CASSYSQARGSYEQYF. The CDR3 coding sequence is TGTGCCAGCAGTTACTCCCAAGCTCGGGGCTCCTACGAGCAGTACTTC. V gene TRBV6-5 combines with J gene TRBJ2-7; D may be TRBD2 (5 bases). The CDR3 contains 16 residues. Deletions cut 0 bases from V and 0 bases from J, with 12 bases between. Germline-derived CDR1 and CDR2 are MNHEY and SVGAGI.

The sample holds many counts of this clonotype. The J gene is TRBJ2-2, the V gene TRBV5-1; TRBD1 matches 10 bases. The CDR3 is 16 amino acids. The germline CDR1 and CDR2 sequences are SGHRS and YFSETQ. With 4 bases clipped from V and 3 bases from J, the junction kept 6 bases outside the gene matches. The CDR3 nucleotides are TGCGCCAGCAGCCACGCCGGGACAGGGGACACCGGGGAGCTGTTTTTT. Amino acids: CASSHAGTGDTGELFF.

The sample holds a few counts of this clonotype. The chain links TRBV7-2 to TRBJ2-6; possible D gene TRBD1, 5 bases. From germline, CDR1 is SGHTA and CDR2 FQGNSA. The CDR3 totals 15 residues. Trimming removed 3 bases at V and 2 bases at J, with 8 bases between. The CDR3 region has the DNA TGTGCCAGCAGCTTCCTAGGGGCTGGGGCCAACGTCCTGACTTTC. Amino acids: CASSFLGAGANVLTF.

This clonotype has a count of ten or more. This chain joins TRBV7-9 and TRBJ2-7; 12 bases line up with TRBD2. CDR1 SEHNR and CDR2 FQNEAQ come from the germline V gene (reference sequence). The length of the CDR3 is 16 residues. Losses at the gene ends were 4 bases for V and 0 bases for J; bases not matched to a gene: 4. CDR3 residues: CASSSGLAGRSYEQYF. CDR3 coding DNA: TGTGCCAGCAGCTCGGGACTAGCGGGTCGCTCCTACGAGCAGTACTTC.

The gene calls are TRBV19 and TRBJ2-5, with D possibly matching TRBD2 (5 bases). The CDR3 loop spans 14 amino acids. V was cut by 7 bases and J by 4 bases, with 16 bases left in between. Germline V CDR1 and CDR2: LNHDA, SQIVND (reference sequence). CDR3 loop: CASTGDGIGETQYF. The CDR3 DNA sequence: TGTGCCAGTACGGGCGACGGGATAGGAGAGACCCAGTACTTC.

In its sample, this clonotype was seen a few times. The chain joins TRBV19 to TRBJ2-7, with 10 bases fitting TRBD1. CDR1 and CDR2 from the germline V gene are LNHDA and SQIVND (reference sequence). The CDR3 covers 15 residues. V trimming: 4 bases; J trimming: 6 bases; junction bases outside the gene matches: 9. DNA of the CDR3: TGTGCCAGTAGTACGGGACAGGGGTTTGTCGGCGAGCAGTACTTC. Amino acids: CASSTGQGFVGEQYF.

The gene calls are TRBV2 and TRBJ2-1, with D possibly matching TRBD2 (6 bases). V was pared by 7 bases and J by 8 bases, with 12 bases between. The CDR3 has 12 amino acids. Germline-derived CDR1 and CDR2 are SNHLY and FYNNEI. As DNA, the CDR3 is TGTGCCAGCATCTCCGGGGGAGATGAGCAGTTCTTC. Protein sequence: CASISGGDEQFF.

The V gene is TRBV27, the J gene TRBJ2-7; D is ambiguous. CDR3 length equals 17 residues. Trimming removed 4 bases from V and 1 base from J, with 20 bases in between. Germline values: CDR1 MNHEY, CDR2 SMNVEV (reference sequence). For the CDR3, the DNA is TGTGCCAGCAGTTCCGGAATCACTAAGGGTAGATCCTACGAGCAGTACTTC. It translates to CASSSGITKGRSYEQYF.

This chain links TRBV7-2 with TRBJ1-1; the D gene is possibly TRBD1 (5 bases). CDR3 length: 15 amino acids. Trimming shortened V by 3 bases and J by 2 bases, and 13 bases separated the two germline ends. The germline V gene has CDR1 SGHTA and CDR2 FQGNSA. The CDR3, as DNA: TGTGCCAGCAGCTTGTGGGGGAACTCTAACACTGAAGCTTTCTTT. It codes for CASSLWGNSNTEAFF. Together with reference TRBV7-2 and TRBJ1-1, the CDR3 gives the full variable domain: GAGVSQSPSNKVTEKGKDVELRCDPISGHTALYWYRQSLGQGLEFLIYFQGNSAPDKSGLPSDRFSAERTGGSVSTLTIQRTQQEDSAVYLCASSLWGNSNTEAFFGQGTRLTVV.

J is TRBJ2-7 and V is TRBV6-5; 8 nucleotides agree with TRBD1. Germline loops: CDR1 MNHEY, CDR2 SVGAGI. Trimming took 4 bases from V and 4 from J; bases not matched to a gene: 6. The CDR3 is 14 amino acids. CDR3 amino acids: CASSFGQGGYEQYF. The DNA for the CDR3 is TGTGCCAGCAGTTTCGGACAGGGAGGTTACGAGCAGTACTTC.

This clonotype showed up many times. The V and J genes are TRBV6-6 and TRBJ2-7; TRBD2 matches 10 bases. Germline CDR1 reads MNHNY; CDR2 reads SVGAGI (reference sequence). The CDR3 is 13 residues long. With V trimmed by 0 bases and J by 10 bases, 3 bases remained unmatched. The CDR3 spells CASSYSSSGSQYF. The CDR3 DNA follows: TGTGCCAGCAGTTACTCTTCTAGCGGGAGTCAGTACTTC.

V gene TRBV6-2 or TRBV6-3 combines with J gene TRBJ1-5; D is unclear. This CDR3 is 15 amino acids long. V lost 4 bases and J lost 7, with 17 bases in between. Germline V lookup: CDR1 MNHEY, CDR2 SVGEGT. The CDR3 bases are TGTGCCAGCAGTTCTAAAACTCTACTGGAGCAGCCCCAGCATTTT. As protein: CASSSKTLLEQPQHF.